The 10 T cell receptor beta chains in this list originate from one sample, sequenced in a study of T cells in Graves' hyperthyroidism and ophthalmopathy. It was RNA transcripts that yielded the amplified TCR beta CDR3 regions. TCR CDR3 regions were first amplified by RT-PCR with HTBI primers. TCRdb itself ran the multiplex PCR reads through MiXCR, one entry per CDR3 protein. The sample lists hundreds of thousands of distinct CDR3 sequences; about a sixth were seen once. The source material was blood. The source of these receptors is a middle-aged woman with Graves' ophthalmopathy.

The sample holds a few counts of this clonotype. This chain connects TRBV10-3 to TRBJ2-5, with 9 bases matching TRBD2. The CDR3 contains 14 residues. Germline V lookup: CDR1 ENHRY, CDR2 SYGVKD. With V trimmed by 10 bases and J by 2 bases, 8 bases remained unmatched. CDR3 nucleotide sequence: TGTGCCACCAGCGGGGGGCGAGAACAAGAGACCCAGTACTTC. Its protein product is CATSGGREQETQYF.

This clonotype was detected many times. The gene calls are TRBV28 and TRBJ1-1, with TRBD1 as a possible D gene (6 bases). This CDR3 region has 12 residues. Germline CDR1 reads MDHEN; CDR2 reads SYDVKM. Trimming stripped 5 bases from V and 10 bases from J, with 14 bases between. CDR3 DNA: TGTGCCAGCAGTCCCAGGACAGCCGCAGCTTTCTTT. The encoded protein is CASSPRTAAAFF.

This clonotype was picked up many times. The chain links TRBV11-2 to TRBJ2-1; D is uncertain. The germline gives CDR1 SGHAT, CDR2 FQNNGV. The V end lost 5 bases, the J end lost 0 bases, and 14 bases lay between the germline ends. The CDR3 totals 16 residues. CDR3 coding DNA: TGTGCCAGCAGCCTCCCGGCTCACGGCTCCTACAATGAGCAGTTCTTC. Translating it yields CASSLPAHGSYNEQFF.

This chain connects TRBV14 to TRBJ2-5; the D is unclear. V was trimmed by 1 base and J by 7 bases, leaving 7 bases between them. CDR3 length: 12 amino acids. Germline assignment: CDR1 SGHDN and CDR2 FVKESK. CDR3 nucleotide sequence: TGTGCCAGCAGCCAAGGAGTCCGGACCCAGTACTTC. This sequence encodes CASSQGVRTQYF.

The rearrangement uses TRBV25-1 and TRBJ2-1; D gene unclear. CDR3 length: 14 amino acids. V lost 0 bases, J lost 9 bases, and 12 bases lay in between. Looked up from germline, CDR1 is MGHDK and CDR2 is SYGVNS. The CDR3 bases are TGTGCCAGCAGTGAATATCTCCCGGTTACTGAGCAGTTCTTC. Translated, it gives CASSEYLPVTEQFF.

This clonotype was detected ten times or more. The chain joins TRBV2 to TRBJ2-7; 7 bases align to TRBD1. There are 13 residues in the CDR3. The V segment lost 6 bases and the J segment 0 bases; nucleotides outside the gene matches: 2. In germline, CDR1 is SNHLY, CDR2 FYNNEI. DNA for the CDR3: TGTGCCAGCAGGGGGACAGTCTCCTACGAGCAGTACTTC. It yields the protein CASRGTVSYEQYF.

This clonotype was observed a few times. The rearrangement links TRBV20-1 to TRBJ2-3, with 8 bases matching TRBD1. Germline V gene sequence: CDR1 DFQATT, CDR2 SNEGSKA (reference sequence). V shed 0 bases and J 2 bases; nucleotides not matched to a gene: 7. The CDR3 has 16 amino acids. CDR3 coding DNA: TGCAGTGCTAGAGATAACCGGGACAGGCACACAGATACGCAGTATTTT. Translation: CSARDNRDRHTDTQYF.

The CDR3 nucleotides are TGTGCCAGCAGCTTGGCGGCGGCAGCAACTAATGAAAAACTGTTTTTT. Amino acids: CASSLAAAATNEKLFF. The genes are TRBV5-5 and TRBJ1-4, with no clear D. The CDR3 has 16 amino acids. Germline CDR1 and CDR2: SGHKS and YYEKEE (reference sequence). The V end was cut by 0 bases, the J end by 0 bases, with 9 bases between.

This chain links TRBV7-9 with TRBJ1-1; D gene unclear. Germline V gene lookup returns CDR1 SEHNR and CDR2 FQNEAQ (reference sequence). V shed 5 bases and J shed 1 base, with 11 bases lying between them. The CDR3 is 14 amino acids. The CDR3 loop is CASSVVTENTEAFF. For the CDR3, the DNA is TGTGCCAGCAGCGTAGTAACAGAGAACACTGAAGCTTTCTTT.

The J gene is TRBJ2-5, the V gene TRBV19, with TRBD1 matching over 8 bases. Germline CDR1 LNHDA, CDR2 SQIVND (reference sequence). The V and J ends lost 8 bases and 2 bases, in that order; junction bases with no gene match: 4. This CDR3 region has 13 residues. The CDR3 loop reads CASGDRSQETQYF. Here the CDR3 DNA reads TGTGCCAGTGGGGACAGGAGTCAAGAGACCCAGTACTTC.